A single sample gave rise to the 10 T cell receptor beta chains below, sequenced in a study of blood T cell repertoires in COVID-19. The protocol was immunoSEQ multiplex PCR, while the TCRdb copy is restricted to in-frame clones and leaves out a portion. Of more than 120,000 clones in the sample, roughly 90% were seen once. Source material: peripheral blood. The receptors stem from a human donor in a cohort sampled during active COVID-19.

The CDR3 sequence is CASSRGDTQYF. The CDR3 nucleotides are TGTGCCAGCAGTCGGGGTGATACGCAGTATTTT. The J gene is TRBJ2-3, the V gene TRBV6-2 or TRBV6-3; a possible D gene is TRBD2 (5 bases). The germline V and J ends were trimmed by 5 bases and 6 bases, with 6 bases remaining between them. The CDR3 has 11 amino acids. Germline V gene data show CDR1 as MNHEY and CDR2 as SVGEGT.

The chain recombines TRBV30 with TRBJ1-1; a weak D match, TRBD1 (5 bases). Trimming cost V 5 bases and J 3 bases, with 13 bases left between them. Germline CDR1 reads GTSNPN; CDR2 reads SVGIG (reference sequence). The CDR3 runs to 13 residues. CDR3: CAWDGGRYTEAFF. The CDR3 nucleotides read TGTGCCTGGGACGGGGGACGGTACACTGAAGCTTTCTTT.

CDR3 sequence: CASSFGRGSSDYGYTF. The CDR3 bases are TGCGCCAGCAGCTTCGGGAGGGGTTCCTCTGACTATGGCTACACCTTC. The chain combines TRBV5-1 with TRBJ1-2; weak D call: TRBD1 (5 bases). This CDR3 has 16 amino acids. Between the trimmed V and J ends, which lost 2 bases and 3 bases, there was a span of 17 bases. From germline, CDR1 is SGHRS and CDR2 YFSETQ.

V and J are TRBV30 and TRBJ1-4; D is possibly TRBD1 (6 bases). V was shortened by 4 bases and J by 7 bases, with 25 bases between the two germline ends. The CDR3 contains 17 residues. Germline V gives CDR1 GTSNPN, CDR2 SVGIG (reference sequence). CDR3 bases: TGTGCCTGGATCCCGAAAGTGGGGGTACAGGGCGGTGAAAAACTGTTTTTT. Its protein is CAWIPKVGVQGGEKLFF.

This chain uses TRBV7-9 with TRBJ1-2; TRBD1 might be the D (5 bases). This CDR3 is 14 amino acids long. Germline lookup yields CDR1 SEHNR and CDR2 FQNEAQ (reference sequence). Trimming stripped 1 base from V and 6 bases from J, with 12 bases between. As DNA, the CDR3 is TGTGCCAGCAGCTTAGTCGTAGGGGAGGATGGCTACACCTTC. This sequence encodes CASSLVVGEDGYTF.

The J gene is TRBJ1-1, the V gene TRBV7-2; 7 bases map to TRBD1. Trimming at V came to 1 base and at J to 0 bases, leaving 5 bases not matched to a gene. Germline CDR1 SGHTA, CDR2 FQGNSA. This CDR3 is 16 amino acids long. CDR3 sequence (DNA): TGTGCCAGCAGCTTAGGCCGGGACAGATTGAACACTGAAGCTTTCTTT. Translation: CASSLGRDRLNTEAFF.

The chain joins TRBV7-8 to TRBJ2-7; a weak D match, TRBD2 (5 bases). The germline CDR1 and CDR2 sequences are SGHVS and FQNEAQ. V lost 7 bases to trimming and J lost 3 bases, with 13 bases between them. The CDR3 is 13 residues long. This CDR3 reads CASTSEVSYEQYF. CDR3 bases: TGTGCCAGCACTTCGGAGGTTAGCTACGAGCAGTACTTC.

The chain is built from TRBV7-3 and TRBJ1-1; D remains ambiguous. This CDR3 spans 12 amino acids. V gave up 4 bases and J gave up 1 base, with 4 bases separating them. CDR1 SGHTA and CDR2 FQGTGA come from the germline V gene. CDR3 sequence (DNA): TGTGCCAGCAGCTCTAGGAACACTGAAGCTTTCTTT. Amino acids: CASSSRNTEAFF.

The V and J genes are TRBV29-1 and TRBJ2-5, with D perhaps matching TRBD1 (6 bases). The germline V and J ends were trimmed by 6 bases and 4 bases, with 9 bases remaining between them. Germline V gene sequence: CDR1 SQVTM, CDR2 ANQGSEA. The CDR3 runs 11 residues. This chain's CDR3 is CSVDRSETQYF. For the CDR3, the DNA is TGCAGCGTGGACAGATCAGAGACCCAGTACTTC.

J is TRBJ2-3 and V is TRBV6-4, with 9 bases fitting TRBD1. Trimming cost V 5 bases and J 5 bases; bases outside gene matches: 5. This CDR3 has 14 amino acids. Germline CDR1 is MRHNA and CDR2 is SNTAGT. CDR3 amino acids: CASSLQGAEDTQYF. For the CDR3, the DNA is TGTGCCAGCAGTTTACAGGGGGCCGAAGATACGCAGTATTTT.